This entry concerns a single TCR beta chain. Its antigen is undetermined. Sequenced by immunoSEQ multiplex PCR; TCRdb stores in-frame clones only, minus some. The sample shows fewer than 15,000 clones, roughly 76% of them seen only once. This specimen belongs to a study of tumor-infiltrating lymphocytes in localized non-small cell lung cancer. Across the study: Some samples were collected after neoadjuvant chemotherapy; smokers, never-smokers and several histologies were included.

V was shortened by 0 bases and J by 6 bases, with 3 bases between the two germline ends. The length of the CDR3 is 11 residues. Germline V lookup: CDR1 SGHNT, CDR2 YYREEE (reference sequence). Overall study results and limits: Only some patients had TCR sequencing, depending on available tissue. Immunotypes IM1 and IM2 had similar TCR-derived T-cell fractions.

This sequence originates from a human donor with non-small cell lung cancer. The sequenced material came from uninvolved lung tissue not adjacent to the tumor. This chain joins TRBV5-4 and TRBJ1-1, with D hard to call. DNA of the CDR3: TGTGCCAGCAGCTTGGGCCCTGAAGCTTTCTTT. Amino acids: CASSLGPEAFF. The full variable domain, in which reference TRBV5-4 and TRBJ1-1 provide the parts outside the CDR3, is ETGVTQSPTHLIKTRGQQVTLRCSSQSGHNTVSWYQQALGQGPQFIFQYYREEENGRGNFPPRFSGLQFPNYSSELNVNALELDDSALYLCASSLGPEAFFGQGTRLTVV.